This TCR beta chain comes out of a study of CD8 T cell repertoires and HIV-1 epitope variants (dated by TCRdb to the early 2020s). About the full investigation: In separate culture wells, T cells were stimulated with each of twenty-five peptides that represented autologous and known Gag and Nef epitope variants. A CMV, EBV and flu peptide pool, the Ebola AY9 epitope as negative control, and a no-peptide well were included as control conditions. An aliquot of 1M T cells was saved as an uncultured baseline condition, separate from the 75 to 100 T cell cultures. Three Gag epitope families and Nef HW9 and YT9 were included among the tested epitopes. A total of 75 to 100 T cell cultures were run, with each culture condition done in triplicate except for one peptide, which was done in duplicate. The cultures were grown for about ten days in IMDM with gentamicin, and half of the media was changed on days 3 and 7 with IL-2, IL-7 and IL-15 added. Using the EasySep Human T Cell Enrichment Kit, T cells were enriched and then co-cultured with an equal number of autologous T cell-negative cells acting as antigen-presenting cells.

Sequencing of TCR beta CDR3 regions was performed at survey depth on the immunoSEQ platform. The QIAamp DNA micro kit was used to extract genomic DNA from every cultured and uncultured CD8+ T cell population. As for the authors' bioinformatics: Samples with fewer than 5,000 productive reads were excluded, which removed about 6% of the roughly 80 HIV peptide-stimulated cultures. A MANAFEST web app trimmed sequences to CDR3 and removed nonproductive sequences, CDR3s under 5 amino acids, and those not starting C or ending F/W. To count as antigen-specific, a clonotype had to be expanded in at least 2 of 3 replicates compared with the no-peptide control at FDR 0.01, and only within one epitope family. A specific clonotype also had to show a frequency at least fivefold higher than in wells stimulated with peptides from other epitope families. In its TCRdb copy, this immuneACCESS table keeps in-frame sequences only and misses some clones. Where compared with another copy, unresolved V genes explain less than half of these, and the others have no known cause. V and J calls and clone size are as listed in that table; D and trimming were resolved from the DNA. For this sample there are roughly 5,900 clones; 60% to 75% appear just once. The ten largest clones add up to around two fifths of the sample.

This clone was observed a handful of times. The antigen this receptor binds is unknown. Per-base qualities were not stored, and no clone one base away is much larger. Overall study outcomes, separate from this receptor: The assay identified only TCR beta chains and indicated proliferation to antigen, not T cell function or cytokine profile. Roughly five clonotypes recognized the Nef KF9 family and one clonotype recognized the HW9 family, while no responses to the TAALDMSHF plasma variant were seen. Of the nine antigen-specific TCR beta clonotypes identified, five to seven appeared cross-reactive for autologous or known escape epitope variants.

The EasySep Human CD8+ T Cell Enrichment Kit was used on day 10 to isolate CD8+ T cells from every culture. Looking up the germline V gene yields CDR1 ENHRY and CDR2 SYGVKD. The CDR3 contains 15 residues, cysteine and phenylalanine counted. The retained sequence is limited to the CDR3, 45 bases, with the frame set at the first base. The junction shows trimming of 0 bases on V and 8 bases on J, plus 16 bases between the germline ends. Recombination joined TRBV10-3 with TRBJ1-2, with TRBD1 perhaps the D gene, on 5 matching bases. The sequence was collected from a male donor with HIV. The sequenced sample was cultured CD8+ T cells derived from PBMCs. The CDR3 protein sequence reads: CAISESGGIGEGYTF. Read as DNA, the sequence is TGTGCCATCAGTGAGTCCGGGGGGATTGGGGAAGGCTACACCTTC.